These 13 T cell receptor beta chains came from one sample sequenced in a study of shared clonotypes between healthy human individuals. Selected positively for CCR7 and CD45RO-negative, naive CD8 cells excluded terminally differentiated effector memory CD45RA+ cells. Clones were read by immunoSEQ multiplex PCR, and TCRdb kept only the in-frame ones, dropping some. The sample consists of around 2,000,000 clones, approximately 95% of them appearing once. Material for sequencing was naive CD8+ T cells sorted from blood. Receptors originate from a young man in good health.

The CDR3 DNA reads TGTGCCAGCAGCCCACCCGGGACAGGGCCGAACACCGGGGAGCTGTTTTTT. Its translation is CASSPPGTGPNTGELFF. The chain links TRBV7-9 to TRBJ2-2; 9 bases align to TRBD1. Trimming took 5 bases from V and 0 from J; bases not matched to a gene: 7. The CDR3 contains 17 residues. Germline CDR1 is SEHNR and CDR2 is FQNEAQ (reference sequence).

Here the CDR3 reads CATSLHRKWDEQFF. CDR3 bases: TGTGCCACCAGCCTGCACCGCAAGTGGGATGAGCAGTTCTTC. The V and J genes are TRBV15 and TRBJ2-1; D uncertain. The CDR3 runs to 14 residues. Germline values: CDR1 LNHNV, CDR2 YYDKDF (reference sequence). V was cut by 5 bases and J by 8 bases, with 16 bases left in between.

This chain joins TRBV11-2 and TRBJ1-1; D uncertain. There are 12 residues in the CDR3. The germline gives CDR1 SGHAT, CDR2 FQNNGV. The V end was cut by 5 bases, the J end by 6 bases, with 10 bases between. CDR3 sequence reads: CASSHQASEAFF. CDR3 DNA sequence: TGTGCCAGCAGCCACCAGGCGTCTGAAGCTTTCTTT.

To note about this clone: This specimen includes other DNA sequences encoding the same CDR3. The chain employs TRBV7-8 and TRBJ2-2; 12 nucleotides line up with TRBD2. V shed 3 bases and J 3 bases; nucleotides not matched to a gene: 2. This CDR3 spans 16 amino acids. CDR1 and CDR2 (germline): SGHVS, FQNEAQ. In DNA form, the CDR3 reads TGTGCCAGCAGCTTCCTAGCGGGAGGGGACACCGGGGAGCTGTTTTTT. Protein sequence: CASSFLAGGDTGELFF.

The chain has TRBV6-5 and TRBJ2-2; unclear D gene. Germline V gene sequence: CDR1 MNHEY, CDR2 SVGAGI. This CDR3 has 15 amino acids. Trimming stripped 0 bases from V and 5 bases from J, with 10 bases between. This CDR3 reads CASSYSIGETGELFF. Written as DNA, the CDR3 is TGTGCCAGCAGTTACTCGATTGGGGAAACCGGGGAGCTGTTTTTT.

The chain uses TRBV6-1 and TRBJ1-4; D gene uncertain. Germline-derived CDR1 and CDR2 are MNHNS and SASEGT. With 8 bases removed from V and 2 bases from J, the gap between germline ends came to 9 bases. CDR3 length equals 13 residues. The chain's CDR3 is CASGEVTNEKLFF. The CDR3 DNA is TGTGCCAGCGGCGAGGTCACTAATGAAAAACTGTTTTTT.

This clone has a single count. The gene calls are TRBV11-2 and TRBJ2-3, with unresolved D. This CDR3 spans 14 amino acids. Germline V lookup: CDR1 SGHAT, CDR2 FQNNGV. The germline V and J ends were trimmed by 3 bases and 0 bases, with 7 bases remaining between them. The CDR3, as DNA: TGTGCCAGCAGCTTTTTCGGTAGCACAGATACGCAGTATTTT. It encodes CASSFFGSTDTQYF.

The chain links TRBV5-1 to TRBJ2-2, with D tentatively TRBD2 (5 bases). The CDR3 covers 15 residues. The V end was cut by 4 bases, the J end by 6 bases, with 16 bases between. Per the germline V gene, CDR1 is SGHRS and CDR2 is YFSETQ. The CDR3 reads CASSRRLVRAGELFF. The CDR3 bases are TGCGCCAGCAGCCGGAGGCTAGTACGGGCCGGGGAGCTGTTTTTT.

The rearrangement uses TRBV13 and TRBJ2-3, with 7 bases aligning to TRBD1. Trimming removed 2 bases from V and 5 bases from J; junction bases left unmatched: 22. The CDR3 is 20 amino acids. Germline CDR1 PRHDT, CDR2 FYEKMQ (reference sequence). The CDR3: CASSLIYRGILGSEEDTQYF. DNA for the CDR3: TGTGCCAGCAGCTTAATCTACAGGGGTATCCTTGGGTCAGAGGAAGATACGCAGTATTTT.

J is TRBJ1-6 and V is TRBV28; possible D gene TRBD1, 5 bases. The CDR3 loop spans 17 amino acids. V was shortened by 5 bases and J by 3 bases, with 17 bases between the two germline ends. Per germline, CDR1 MDHEN and CDR2 SYDVKM. The CDR3 bases are TGTGCCAGCAGTCCCCGACAGACTCTGGGCTATAATTCACCCCTCCACTTT. Encoded protein: CASSPRQTLGYNSPLHF.

The chain couples TRBV29-1 to TRBJ1-1; D remains unclear. The germline V gene encodes CDR1 SQVTM and CDR2 ANQGSEA. This CDR3 spans 12 amino acids. Trimming took off 7 bases at V and 5 bases at J, with 14 bases between the two ends. The CDR3 DNA reads TGCAGCGGTCTACAGTGTTTGACTGAAGCTTTCTTT. It yields the protein CSGLQCLTEAFF.

This chain links TRBV11-2 with TRBJ2-7; TRBD1 aligns across 10 bases. Unmatched junction bases numbered 7, after V lost 1 base and J lost 4 bases. The CDR3 length is 16 residues. Germline CDR1 is SGHAT and CDR2 is FQNNGV. The CDR3 sequence is CASSLVPGTGEYEQYF. The CDR3 region has the DNA TGTGCCAGCAGCTTAGTACCCGGGACAGGGGAGTACGAGCAGTACTTC.

The chain is built from TRBV10-3 and TRBJ2-1; D possibly corresponds to TRBD2 (6 bases). The V end lost 2 bases, the J end lost 2 bases, and 7 bases lay between the germline ends. CDR3 length equals 14 residues. Germline-derived CDR1 and CDR2 are ENHRY and SYGVKD. For the CDR3, the DNA is TGTGCCATCAGTGAGCGGGAGCCCTACAATGAGCAGTTCTTC. Protein product: CAISEREPYNEQFF.